This T cell receptor (beta chain) was recovered during a study of blood T cells in healthy people across ages. From germline, CDR1 is SSHAT and CDR2 FNYEAQ (reference sequence). V was cut by 0 bases and J by 5 bases, with 5 bases left in between. CDR3 length equals 13 residues. This clonotype turned up a few times. It was with a sample-barcoded 5' primer and a J-beta primer mix that a second PCR of about 6 to 12 cycles was run. A single record per CDR3 protein comes from TCRdb applying MiXCR to the 5' RACE reads. The sample records 1.5 million to 2 million distinct CDR3 sequences, about 35% being singletons.

The chain is built from TRBV7-7 and TRBJ2-1; D is ambiguous. The source material was blood. This clonotype originated in a woman aged 30 to 39 in good health. The CDR3 nucleotides read TGTGCCAGCAGCTTAGCAGAAAACAATGAGCAGTTCTTC. It encodes CASSLAENNEQFF.